The 14 T cell receptor beta chains reported below all come from one sample, sequenced in a study of blood T cell repertoires in COVID-19. Sequencing was performed with immunoSEQ multiplex PCR; in TCRdb, only in-frame clones are kept and a portion is missing. The sample holds approximately 430,000 clones; about nine tenths are singletons and the top ten take roughly 1.4%. The material sequenced was peripheral blood. These receptor sequences come from a woman aged 25 to 39 with active or convalescent COVID-19.

The chain couples TRBV18 to TRBJ1-1; no reliable D call. Per germline, CDR1 KGHSH and CDR2 LQKENI. V was cut by 4 bases and J by 1 base, with 10 bases left in between. The CDR3 loop spans 14 amino acids. The CDR3 DNA is TGTGCCAGCTCACAGAGGGCTGCGAACACTGAAGCTTTCTTT. Translated: CASSQRAANTEAFF.

V and J are TRBV2 and TRBJ1-2; TRBD1 matches at 10 bases. Per germline, CDR1 SNHLY and CDR2 FYNNEI. J lost 3 bases, V lost 5 bases, and 6 bases had no gene match. This CDR3 has 15 amino acids. CDR3 residues: CASSPGTGDYYGYTF. DNA of the CDR3: TGTGCCAGCAGTCCTGGGACAGGGGACTACTATGGCTACACCTTC.

The chain combines TRBV19 with TRBJ1-1, with D uncertain. This CDR3 spans 13 amino acids. With 2 bases removed from V and 6 bases from J, the gap between germline ends came to 10 bases. Germline assignment: CDR1 LNHDA and CDR2 SQIVND (reference sequence). CDR3 nucleotides: TGTGCCAGTAGTATATCGCGGGCAGCTGAAGCTTTCTTT. Translated, it gives CASSISRAAEAFF.

This chain connects TRBV5-6 to TRBJ1-2, with 9 bases lining up with TRBD1. The V and J ends lost 3 bases and 7 bases, in that order; junction bases with no gene match: 10. The germline gives CDR1 SGHDT, CDR2 YYEEEE. This CDR3 is 15 amino acids long. The CDR3 loop reads CASSWGDRDTSGYTF. The CDR3 nucleotides are TGTGCCAGCAGCTGGGGGGACAGGGATACCTCTGGCTACACCTTC.

The chain carries TRBV6-5 and TRBJ2-1; D is uncertain. Germline values: CDR1 MNHEY, CDR2 SVGAGI. CDR3 length: 12 residues. V lost 0 bases and J lost 10, with 7 bases in between. CDR3 coding DNA: TGTGCCAGCAGTTACTCACTGCGGGAGCAGTTCTTC. The encoded protein is CASSYSLREQFF.

The V call is TRBV5-1, the J call TRBJ1-1; 7 nucleotides line up with TRBD1. The CDR3 spans 14 residues. CDR1 SGHRS and CDR2 YFSETQ come from the germline V gene. V lost 1 base, J lost 3 bases, and 3 bases stayed unmatched. CDR3 amino acids: CASSLTGADTEAFF. CDR3 sequence (DNA): TGCGCCAGCAGCTTGACAGGGGCGGACACTGAAGCTTTCTTT.

V is TRBV7-9 and J is TRBJ2-7, with 7 bases aligning to TRBD2. This CDR3 has 16 residues. V was clipped by 5 bases and J by 2 bases; unmatched bases: 12. CDR1 is SEHNR, CDR2 FQNEAQ, per germline (reference sequence). The CDR3 DNA reads TGTGCCAGCAGCCGCGCCACCGGGGGGAAGGCCTACGAGCAGTACTTC. Amino acid sequence: CASSRATGGKAYEQYF.

V usage is TRBV19 and J usage is TRBJ1-1, with a weak D call TRBD1 (5 bases). CDR1 LNHDA and CDR2 SQIVND come from the germline V gene (reference sequence). V lost 6 bases and J lost 0, with 17 bases in between. The CDR3 spans 16 residues. The CDR3 sequence: CASRPLRQIMNTEAFF. The CDR3 DNA reads TGTGCCAGTAGGCCCTTAAGACAGATTATGAACACTGAAGCTTTCTTT.

The V and J genes are TRBV11-3 and TRBJ2-1; 8 bases fit TRBD2. The CDR3 length is 16 residues. In germline, CDR1 is SGHNT, CDR2 YENEEA. Unmatched junction bases numbered 5, after V lost 2 bases and J lost 2 bases. The chain's CDR3 is CASSLRASGPYNEQFF. The CDR3, as DNA: TGTGCCAGCAGCTTAAGGGCTAGCGGGCCCTACAATGAGCAGTTCTTC.

This chain uses TRBV12-5 with TRBJ2-1; 7 bases align to TRBD1. Germline trimming cut 8 bases from V and 6 bases from J; bases unmatched to any gene: 7. Germline CDR1 reads LGHNT; CDR2 reads FRNRAP. The CDR3 spans 13 residues. CDR3 bases: TGTGCTAGTTTGGACTGGGACAGCAATGAGCAGTTCTTC. This sequence encodes CASLDWDSNEQFF. The full variable domain, its missing parts supplied by reference TRBV12-5 and TRBJ2-1, is DARVTQTPRHKVTEMGQEVTMRCQPILGHNTVFWYRQTMMQGLELLAYFRNRAPLDDSGMPKDRFSAEMPDATLATLKIQPSEPRDSAVYFCASLDWDSNEQFFGPGTRLTVL.

In its sample, this clone was seen once. The chain links TRBV11-2 to TRBJ1-1, with a tentative D call TRBD1 (6 bases). CDR1 is SGHAT, CDR2 FQNNGV, per germline. The CDR3 length is 15 residues. V was pared by 7 bases and J by 0 bases, with 15 bases between. The CDR3 region is CASTKSGEMNTEAFF. CDR3 DNA sequence: TGTGCCAGCACCAAATCAGGGGAAATGAACACTGAAGCTTTCTTT.

The chain couples TRBV19 to TRBJ2-3; TRBD1 is a possible D gene (7 bases). V lost 5 bases to trimming and J lost 3 bases, with 12 bases between them. The germline gives CDR1 LNHDA, CDR2 SQIVND (reference sequence). There are 14 residues in the CDR3. This CDR3 reads CASSYQGGTDTQYF. The DNA for the CDR3 is TGTGCCAGTAGTTATCAGGGGGGTACAGATACGCAGTATTTT.

This clone was detected a few times. This sequence joins TRBV2 and TRBJ1-2; a weak D match, TRBD1 (6 bases). Germline V gene lookup returns CDR1 SNHLY and CDR2 FYNNEI. The CDR3 has 15 residues. Trimming left V 4 bases short and J 2 bases short, with 14 bases between. CDR3 loop: CASSGAGTLNYGYTF. CDR3 nucleotides: TGTGCCAGCAGTGGCGCCGGGACATTAAACTATGGCTACACCTTC.

This clone has only a few counts. The J gene is TRBJ1-1, the V gene TRBV6-5, with D perhaps matching TRBD1 (5 bases). The germline V and J ends were trimmed by 8 bases and 3 bases, with 16 bases remaining between them. CDR1 and CDR2 from the germline V gene are MNHEY and SVGAGI. The CDR3 totals 14 residues. The CDR3, as DNA: TGTGCCAGCGTCCACCATCGGGGGGACACTGAAGCTTTCTTT. It translates to CASVHHRGDTEAFF.